A selection of T cell receptor beta chains follows, all from one sample in a study of blood T cell repertoires in COVID-19. Sequencing was performed with immunoSEQ multiplex PCR; in TCRdb, only in-frame clones are kept and a portion is missing. Of roughly 200,000 clones listed, around four fifths are singletons. Sequencing was performed on PBMCs or T cells enriched from blood (not recorded which). The receptors shown here come from a woman aged 45-65 years who had been exposed to COVID-19. The CDR3 runs from the conserved cysteine through the conserved F or W. A D gene is named only where the DNA matches it firmly. Part of the rows lack a size; the others show once, few, many or a class for expanded clones.

clone size: -
V gene: TRBV18
J gene: TRBJ1-4
D gene: TRBD1
CDR3 DNA: TGTGCCAGCTCACCATCGGACAGGGGGCGGGAAAAACTGTTTTTT
CDR3 protein: CASSPSDRGREKLFF

clone size: -
V gene: TRBV9
J gene: TRBJ2-2
D gene: TRBD1
CDR3 DNA: TGTGCCAGCAGCGTCAGGGGGCTGGGCGGGGAGCTGTTTTTT
CDR3 protein: CASSVRGLGGELFF

clone size: -
V gene: TRBV19
J gene: TRBJ1-4
D gene: -
CDR3 DNA: TGTGCCAGTAGGGGGAGTGGCAGGAGCAATGAAAAACTGTTTTTT
CDR3 protein: CASRGSGRSNEKLFF

clone size: few
V gene: TRBV2
J gene: TRBJ2-7
D gene: -
CDR3 DNA: TGTGCCAGCAGTCCTTTAGCGGCTTCTTACGTTGAGCAGTACTTC
CDR3 protein: CASSPLAASYVEQYF

clone size: -
V gene: TRBV5-1
J gene: TRBJ2-3
D gene: TRBD1
CDR3 DNA: TGCGCCAGCAGCTTGACCCCAACAGGGGTTGGGGCAGATACGCAGTATTTT
CDR3 protein: CASSLTPTGVGADTQYF

clone size: -
V gene: TRBV5-1
J gene: TRBJ2-1
D gene: TRBD1
CDR3 DNA: TGCGCCAGCAGCCCTGACAGGGTTAATGAGCAGTTCTTC
CDR3 protein: CASSPDRVNEQFF

clone size: once
V gene: TRBV12-3/TRBV12-4
J gene: TRBJ1-3
D gene: -
CDR3 DNA: TGTGCCAGCAGCCAGGGAAACACCATATATTTT
CDR3 protein: CASSQGNTIYF

clone size: -
V gene: TRBV28
J gene: TRBJ2-5
D gene: TRBD2
CDR3 DNA: TGTGCCAGCAGTCCCCAGGGACTAGCGGGGGAGACCCAGTACTTC
CDR3 protein: CASSPQGLAGETQYF

clone size: -
V gene: TRBV5-6
J gene: TRBJ2-5
D gene: TRBD2
CDR3 DNA: TGTGCCAGCAGCCCGCGACTAGCGGAATACCAAGAGACCCAGTACTTC
CDR3 protein: CASSPRLAEYQETQYF

clone size: -
V gene: TRBV5-1
J gene: TRBJ1-2
D gene: TRBD1
CDR3 DNA: TGCGCCAGCAGCTTGTTAATGACAGGGGGCCTGGGTGATGGCTACACCTTC
CDR3 protein: CASSLLMTGGLGDGYTF

clone size: -
V gene: TRBV3-1/TRBV3-2
J gene: TRBJ1-1
D gene: -
CDR3 DNA: TGTGCTACCAGGGTGAATACTGAAGCTTTCTTT
CDR3 protein: CATRVNTEAFF

clone size: -
V gene: TRBV4-2
J gene: TRBJ2-7
D gene: -
CDR3 DNA: TGTGCCAGCAGCCAAGATAGAGGCCATGGCTACGAGCAGTACTTC
CDR3 protein: CASSQDRGHGYEQYF

clone size: -
V gene: TRBV5-4
J gene: TRBJ2-3
D gene: -
CDR3 DNA: TGTGCCAGCAGCTTAGGGCTAGCGGATACGCAGTATTTT
CDR3 protein: CASSLGLADTQYF

clone size: -
V gene: TRBV2
J gene: TRBJ2-2
D gene: -
CDR3 DNA: TGTGCCAGCGGCAGGCCCGGGGAGCTGTTTTTT
CDR3 protein: CASGRPGELFF

clone size: -
V gene: TRBV7-2
J gene: TRBJ2-5
D gene: -
CDR3 DNA: TGTGCCAGCAGTTTATTTTCGGCCCAGGGGGAGACCCAGTACTTC
CDR3 protein: CASSLFSAQGETQYF

clone size: once
V gene: TRBV18
J gene: TRBJ1-1
D gene: -
CDR3 DNA: TGTGCCAGCTCACCCCTAGCCGGCCAGATCAACACTGAAGCTTTCTTT
CDR3 protein: CASSPLAGQINTEAFF

clone size: once
V gene: TRBV9
J gene: TRBJ2-1
D gene: -
CDR3 DNA: TGTGCCAGCAGCGTAGCTAGCAGGAACGAGCAGTTCTTC
CDR3 protein: CASSVASRNEQFF

clone size: -
V gene: TRBV24-1
J gene: TRBJ1-5
D gene: TRBD1
CDR3 DNA: TGTGCCACCAGTGATTTGCAAGGGGGACAGGCTAGCAATCAGCCCCAGCATTTT
CDR3 protein: CATSDLQGGQASNQPQHF

clone size: -
V gene: TRBV30
J gene: TRBJ1-3
D gene: -
CDR3 DNA: TGTGCCTGGACATCCGGAAACACCATATATTTT
CDR3 protein: CAWTSGNTIYF

clone size: -
V gene: TRBV7-9
J gene: TRBJ1-2
D gene: -
CDR3 DNA: TGTGCCAGCAGCGTCCAGACAGTTAACTATGGCTACACCTTC
CDR3 protein: CASSVQTVNYGYTF

clone size: -
V gene: TRBV28
J gene: TRBJ1-1
D gene: -
CDR3 DNA: TGTGCCAGCAGTCCGCTCAGGGGCACGAGGACTGAAGCTTTCTTT
CDR3 protein: CASSPLRGTRTEAFF

clone size: once
V gene: TRBV4-1
J gene: TRBJ1-1
D gene: -
CDR3 DNA: TGCGCCAGCAGCCAAGGACCATCAGGGGCTTTCTTT
CDR3 protein: CASSQGPSGAFF

clone size: -
V gene: TRBV27
J gene: TRBJ1-6
D gene: -
CDR3 DNA: TGTGCCAGCACTCCCCGCATAAGGGGCAGCTCCTATAATTCACCCCTCCACTTT
CDR3 protein: CASTPRIRGSSYNSPLHF

clone size: -
V gene: TRBV7-2
J gene: TRBJ1-1
D gene: TRBD1
CDR3 DNA: TGTGCCAGCAGCTTGATGAGACAGGGCCCGACTGAAGCTTTCTTT
CDR3 protein: CASSLMRQGPTEAFF

clone size: -
V gene: TRBV4-1
J gene: TRBJ2-5
D gene: -
CDR3 DNA: TGCGCCAGCAGCCAAATCGGTACAGGGGCGGGGGAGACCCAGTACTTC
CDR3 protein: CASSQIGTGAGETQYF

clone size: -
V gene: TRBV5-4
J gene: TRBJ1-4
D gene: TRBD1
CDR3 DNA: TGTGCCAGCAGCGGATCGACAGGGGCTAATGAAAAACTGTTTTTT
CDR3 protein: CASSGSTGANEKLFF

clone size: -
V gene: TRBV18
J gene: TRBJ2-5
D gene: TRBD1
CDR3 DNA: TGTGCCAGCTCACCGTCAGGGGGCCAAGAGACCCAGTACTTC
CDR3 protein: CASSPSGGQETQYF

clone size: -
V gene: TRBV6-4
J gene: TRBJ2-3
D gene: TRBD2
CDR3 DNA: TGTGCCAGCAGTGAGACCAGCGGGGGAGATACGCAGTATTTT
CDR3 protein: CASSETSGGDTQYF

clone size: -
V gene: TRBV2
J gene: TRBJ1-1
D gene: TRBD1
CDR3 DNA: TGTGCCAGTGGACAGGTTCACACTGAAGCTTTCTTT
CDR3 protein: CASGQVHTEAFF

clone size: once
V gene: TRBV5-4
J gene: TRBJ2-7
D gene: -
CDR3 DNA: TGTGCCAGCAGCAAAAGGGGCGGCATCTACGAGCAGTACTTC
CDR3 protein: CASSKRGGIYEQYF

clone size: -
V gene: TRBV6-2/TRBV6-3
J gene: TRBJ1-4
D gene: -
CDR3 DNA: TGTGCCAGCAGTTTAGGGGAACCCGGCGGGGGAAAACTGTTTTTT
CDR3 protein: CASSLGEPGGGKLFF

clone size: -
V gene: TRBV6-5
J gene: TRBJ1-3
D gene: -
CDR3 DNA: TGTGCCAGCAGTTATCCTCGGTGGAACACCATATATTTT
CDR3 protein: CASSYPRWNTIYF

clone size: -
V gene: TRBV2
J gene: TRBJ1-2
D gene: -
CDR3 DNA: TGTGCCAGCAGTGAAGGACAGCTTTATGGCTACACCTTC
CDR3 protein: CASSEGQLYGYTF